This is a list of T cell receptor beta chains from one sample in a study of blood T cell repertoires in COVID-19. Measured with immunoSEQ multiplex PCR; TCRdb has only the in-frame clones, and not every one. In the table there are over 200,000 clones, approximately 79% of which are singletons. The material sequenced was peripheral blood. The origin of the receptors is a human donor in a cohort sampled during active COVID-19. The CDR3 runs from the conserved cysteine through the conserved F or W. The D gene is left open where the match is weak. A row's size may be missing; if present it is once, few, many or a size class.

. | . | TRBJ2-7 | TRBV29-1 | CSVDRPGSYEQYF | TGCAGCGTCGATCGGCCAGGCTCCTACGAGCAGTACTTC
. | . | TRBJ2-7 | TRBV20-1 | CSARDHDEQYF | TGCAGTGCTAGAGATCATGACGAGCAGTACTTC
TRBD2 | . | TRBJ2-7 | TRBV6-6 | CASSPGLAGIYEQYF | TGTGCCAGCAGCCCGGGACTAGCGGGAATCTACGAGCAGTACTTC
TRBD2 | . | TRBJ2-1 | TRBV7-8 | CASSLGLAGNNEQFF | TGTGCCAGCAGCCTAGGACTAGCGGGAAACAATGAGCAGTTCTTC
. | . | TRBJ1-4 | TRBV5-8 | CASSGGWTLTNEKLFF | TGTGCCAGCAGCGGGGGCTGGACACTTACTAATGAAAAACTGTTTTTT
. | . | TRBJ1-2 | TRBV5-4 | CASSLREGYGYTF | TGTGCCAGCAGCTTGAGGGAGGGCTATGGCTACACCTTC
TRBD1 | . | TRBJ2-5 | TRBV2 | CASRPSGGSGETQYF | TGTGCCAGCAGGCCCTCAGGGGGCTCTGGGGAGACCCAGTACTTC
TRBD2 | . | TRBJ2-7 | TRBV19 | CASSIGTSGRSRNEQYF | TGTGCCAGTAGTATTGGGACTAGCGGGAGGTCGAGGAACGAGCAGTACTTC
TRBD1 | . | TRBJ1-5 | TRBV30 | CAWSVPRGPNQPQHF | TGTGCCTGGAGTGTACCCAGGGGGCCGAATCAGCCCCAGCATTTT
. | . | TRBJ1-1 | TRBV28 | CASSLSRGLVAEAFF | TGTGCCAGCAGTTTAAGTAGGGGTTTGGTGGCTGAAGCTTTCTTT
. | . | TRBJ2-3 | TRBV15 | CATSRGQGTDTQYF | TGTGCCACCAGCAGAGGGCAGGGCACAGATACGCAGTATTTT
TRBD2 | . | TRBJ2-1 | TRBV5-4 | CASSPHPSGSYNEQFF | TGTGCCAGCAGCCCCCACCCTAGCGGGAGTTACAATGAGCAGTTCTTC
. | . | TRBJ2-7 | TRBV30 | CAWSYDSSYEQYF | TGTGCCTGGAGCTACGACTCTTCCTACGAGCAGTACTTC
TRBD2 | . | TRBJ2-1 | TRBV7-9 | CASSLGGLAGVGNEQFF | TGTGCCAGCAGCTTAGGGGGACTAGCGGGAGTGGGGAATGAGCAGTTCTTC
TRBD1 | . | TRBJ2-3 | TRBV5-1 | CASSGRTGGTDTQYF | TGCGCCAGCAGCGGGAGGACAGGGGGCACAGATACGCAGTATTTT
. | few | TRBJ1-5 | TRBV19 | CASRTGASPNQPQHF | TGTGCCAGTAGAACGGGAGCCAGTCCCAATCAGCCCCAGCATTTT
TRBD1 | few | TRBJ1-1 | TRBV15 | CATSRGTGDYTEAFF | TGTGCCACCAGCAGAGGGACAGGGGATTACACTGAAGCTTTCTTT
TRBD1 | . | TRBJ2-1 | TRBV6-1 | CASSEWDRSSYNEQFF | TGTGCCAGCAGTGAATGGGACAGGAGCTCCTACAATGAGCAGTTCTTC
TRBD2 | once | TRBJ2-7 | TRBV27 | CASSWGSGRSSYEQYF | TGTGCCAGCAGTTGGGGTAGCGGGCGGAGCTCCTACGAGCAGTACTTC
. | . | TRBJ2-2 | TRBV19 | CASSRAGSDTGELFF | TGTGCCAGTAGTAGGGCAGGGTCGGACACCGGGGAGCTGTTTTTT
. | once | TRBJ1-2 | TRBV4-2 | CASSHQLSAATGYGYTF | TGTGCCAGCAGCCATCAGTTATCCGCAGCGACGGGCTATGGCTACACCTTC
. | once | TRBJ1-5 | TRBV19 | CASSSQPGHNQPQHF | TGTGCCAGTAGCTCCCAGCCAGGGCACAATCAGCCCCAGCATTTT
. | few | TRBJ2-7 | TRBV30 | CAWSVVAVVSEQYF | TGTGCCTGGAGTGTAGTAGCGGTTGTCTCCGAGCAGTACTTC
. | few | TRBJ1-6 | TRBV5-1 | CASSLGQEPNSPLHF | TGCGCCAGCAGCTTGGGACAGGAACCGAATTCACCCCTCCACTTT
TRBD2 | . | TRBJ2-1 | TRBV18 | CASSPPGLASPPEQFF | TGTGCCAGCTCACCACCGGGACTAGCGTCTCCCCCCGAGCAGTTCTTC
TRBD2 | few | TRBJ2-1 | TRBV7-2 | CASSLAGTSYEQFF | TGTGCCAGCAGCTTAGCGGGGACTAGCTATGAGCAGTTCTTC
. | . | TRBJ2-7 | TRBV10-3 | CAISGSGYEQYF | TGTGCCATCAGCGGGAGCGGCTACGAGCAGTACTTC
. | . | TRBJ1-3 | TRBV7-2 | CASSYTGRSGNTIYF | TGTGCCAGCAGCTACACAGGGCGCTCTGGAAACACCATATATTTT
. | . | TRBJ2-6 | TRBV27 | CASSFQGSAGANVLTF | TGTGCCAGCAGTTTCCAGGGTTCGGCCGGGGCCAACGTCCTGACTTTC
TRBD1 | once | TRBJ1-1 | TRBV30 | CAWSVGDRVRTEAFF | TGTGCCTGGAGTGTAGGAGACAGGGTAAGGACTGAAGCTTTCTTT
TRBD2 | once | TRBJ2-5 | TRBV27 | CASSFSGLAGRETQYF | TGTGCCAGCAGTTTCTCCGGACTAGCGGGACGGGAGACCCAGTACTTC
. | . | TRBJ2-5 | TRBV30 | CAWSEKGTQETQYF | TGTGCCTGGAGTGAGAAGGGGACTCAAGAGACCCAGTACTTC
. | once | TRBJ1-2 | TRBV19 | CASSIGGGLNYGYTF | TGTGCCAGTAGTATTGGGGGGGGCCTTAACTATGGCTACACCTTC
TRBD2 | . | TRBJ2-2 | TRBV24-1 | CATSDLGLAGVTGELFF | TGTGCCACCAGTGATTTAGGTCTAGCGGGAGTTACCGGGGAGCTGTTTTTT
. | . | TRBJ2-1 | TRBV5-4 | CASSGRLGAVGEQFF | TGTGCCAGCAGCGGGAGGCTCGGGGCGGTTGGGGAGCAGTTCTTC
TRBD2 | . | TRBJ2-3 | TRBV10-1 | CASRLLAGVTDTQYF | TGCGCCAGCAGACTACTAGCGGGAGTGACAGATACGCAGTATTTT
. | . | TRBJ1-2 | TRBV9 | CASSIALGGGYTF | TGTGCCAGCAGCATTGCCCTTGGAGGTGGCTACACCTTC
. | . | TRBJ1-3 | TRBV18 | CASSPGTLSGNTIYF | TGTGCCAGCTCACCCGGGACACTCTCTGGAAACACCATATATTTT
. | . | TRBJ2-3 | TRBV27 | CASSPNRDTQYF | TGTGCCAGCTCACCTAATAGAGATACGCAGTATTTT
TRBD1 | . | TRBJ1-1 | TRBV6-6 | CASIRRQGANTEAFF | TGTGCCAGCATTCGACGACAGGGGGCGAACACTGAAGCTTTCTTT